The 24 T cell receptor beta chains presented below share a single source sample, sequenced in a study of cytotoxic CD8 clonotypes in ibrutinib-treated CLL (dated by TCRdb to the early 2020s). The receptor library was made with the immunoSEQ multiplex PCR assay. TCRdb holds this immuneACCESS table with in-frame rearrangements only. Some clones are missing; in checked studies, unresolved V genes explain under half, and the rest has no known cause. This sample has 70,000 to 80,000 clones in its table, and around 84% of those were observed once. More than 7.5% of the sample comes from the top ten. According to the study, the label for this sample's time point signals: progressive disease on ibrutinib. The sample was PBMCs, taken at disease progression, from a patient treated with ibrutinib. Receptor source: a human donor with chronic lymphocytic leukemia.

The rearrangement links TRBV6-5 to TRBJ2-7; TRBD1 is a possible D gene (5 bases). CDR3 length: 14 amino acids. The V gene's germline CDR1 is MNHEY and CDR2 SVGAGI. V lost 6 bases to trimming and J lost 2 bases, with 14 bases between them. This CDR3 is CASSQGWITYEQYF. The DNA for the CDR3 is TGTGCCAGCAGCCAGGGTTGGATTACCTACGAGCAGTACTTC.

This clone was seen a handful of times. This rearrangement joins TRBV21-1 to TRBJ2-7. TRBV21-1 constitutes a pseudogene. The CDR3 extends over 13 amino acids. CDR3 in DNA: TGTGCTAGCAGATGGGCCGCCACTAAGGAGCAGTACTTC. It encodes CASRWAATKEQYF.

This clone has at least ten counts. The CDR3 DNA follows: TGTGCCAGCCACGACACCGGGGAGCTGTTTTTT. This gives the protein CASHDTGELFF. The J gene is TRBJ2-2, the V gene TRBV5-6; D gene uncertain. Germline values: CDR1 SGHDT, CDR2 YYEEEE. The CDR3 extends over 11 amino acids. Between the trimmed V and J ends, which lost 7 bases and 3 bases, there was a span of 4 bases.

The chain is built from TRBV5-1 and TRBJ2-5, with D uncertain. V was clipped by 4 bases and J by 5 bases, with 9 bases between them. From germline, CDR1 is SGHRS and CDR2 YFSETQ. This CDR3 region has 12 residues. CDR3 nucleotides: TGCGCCAGCAGCCTCCCTCGGGAGACCCAGTACTTC. Translation: CASSLPRETQYF.

The rearrangement uses TRBV30 and TRBJ2-5; a possible D gene is TRBD1 (5 bases). Deletions cut 3 bases from V and 5 bases from J, with 16 bases between. CDR1 is GTSNPN and CDR2 is SVGIG in the germline V gene (reference sequence). CDR3 size: 14 residues. The CDR3: CAWRPGWVGETQYF. CDR3 sequence (DNA): TGTGCCTGGAGGCCAGGGTGGGTCGGGGAGACCCAGTACTTC.

This chain joins TRBV30 and TRBJ1-4; D ambiguous. The V end lost 6 bases, the J end lost 0 bases, and 8 bases lay between the germline ends. Germline CDR1 reads GTSNPN; CDR2 reads SVGIG (reference sequence). The CDR3 covers 13 residues. The CDR3 bases are TGTGCCTGCCCGGATTCAACTAATGAAAAACTGTTTTTT. The encoded protein is CACPDSTNEKLFF.

The chain combines TRBV6-5 with TRBJ1-1; 7 bases match TRBD1. CDR3 size: 15 residues. CDR1 is MNHEY, CDR2 SVGAGI, per germline. The ends lost 5 bases at V and 2 bases at J; junction bases unmatched: 8. The CDR3 coding sequence is TGTGCCAGCAGTCTGACAGGGTTGGGCAACACTGAAGCTTTCTTT. Translating it yields CASSLTGLGNTEAFF.

The V and J genes are TRBV14 and TRBJ1-5; D uncertain. The CDR3 length is 14 residues. Germline V gene data show CDR1 as SGHDN and CDR2 as FVKESK. The V end lost 1 base, the J end lost 4 bases, and 8 bases lay between the germline ends. For the CDR3, the DNA is TGTGCCAGCAGCCAAGTTGGGGAGAATCAGCCCCAGCATTTT. Encoded protein: CASSQVGENQPQHF.

The rearrangement links TRBV18 to TRBJ1-3; a possible D gene is TRBD1 (5 bases). CDR1 KGHSH and CDR2 LQKENI come from the germline V gene. This CDR3 is built from 17 residues. Trimming pared 2 bases from V and 1 base from J, leaving 15 bases between. The CDR3 is CASSPVRGPSSGNTIYF. In nucleotides, the CDR3 is TGTGCCAGCTCACCAGTTAGGGGCCCATCATCTGGAAACACCATATATTTT. Based on the CDR3 plus reference TRBV18 and TRBJ1-3, the full variable domain is NAGVMQNPRHLVRRRGQEARLRCSPMKGHSHVYWYRQLPEEGLKFMVYLQKENIIDESGMPKERFSAEFPKEGPSILRIQQVVRGDSAAYFCASSPVRGPSSGNTIYFGEGSWLTVV.

This chain links TRBV5-1 with TRBJ1-6; the D is unclear. Trimming left V 4 bases short and J 5 bases short, with 19 bases between. The CDR3 contains 17 residues. Looked up from germline, CDR1 is SGHRS and CDR2 is YFSETQ. The CDR3 DNA reads TGCGCCAGCAGCCGTTCCGCGTTGGGCGAACATAATTCACCCCTCCACTTT. As protein: CASSRSALGEHNSPLHF.

This clone was seen a single time. The gene calls are TRBV6-1 and TRBJ1-5; no definite D call. This CDR3 region has 17 residues. From germline, CDR1 is MNHNS and CDR2 SASEGT. The ends were cut back, 3 bases at V and 1 base at J, with 16 bases in the middle. The CDR3 coding sequence is TGTGCCAGCAGTGAGCCCTTTAAATTAGGAAGCAATCAGCCCCAGCATTTT. Protein product: CASSEPFKLGSNQPQHF.

The rearrangement uses TRBV19 and TRBJ1-1, with D unclear. Trimming left V 4 bases short and J 1 base short, with 7 bases between. Germline V gene data show CDR1 as LNHDA and CDR2 as SQIVND (reference sequence). The CDR3 has 13 residues. CDR3: CASSTHRNTEAFF. CDR3 DNA: TGTGCCAGTAGTACCCACAGGAACACTGAAGCTTTCTTT.

The V and J genes are TRBV7-8 and TRBJ1-5; the D gene is possibly TRBD1 (5 bases). This CDR3 is 15 amino acids long. CDR1 is SGHVS, CDR2 FQNEAQ, per germline. The ends were cut back, 7 bases at V and 2 bases at J, with 15 bases in the middle. The DNA of the CDR3 is TGTGCCAGCACACCTAGGGGCCTGGGCAATCAGCCCCAGCATTTT. Translated, it gives CASTPRGLGNQPQHF.

The CDR3 here is CASSQAGGKETQYF. The CDR3 bases are TGCGCCAGCAGCCAAGCAGGGGGAAAAGAGACCCAGTACTTC. The chain joins TRBV4-1 to TRBJ2-5; 7 nucleotides agree with TRBD1. V was clipped by 1 base and J by 3 bases; unmatched bases: 2. Germline lookup yields CDR1 MGHRA and CDR2 YSYEKL. There are 14 residues in the CDR3.

The V and J genes are TRBV5-4 and TRBJ1-6; TRBD1 is a possible D gene (6 bases). Germline V gene lookup returns CDR1 SGHNT and CDR2 YYREEE (reference sequence). This CDR3 has 15 residues. Trimming removed 4 bases from V and 7 bases from J, with 15 bases in between. CDR3: CASSLTGEVNSPLHF. CDR3 in DNA: TGTGCCAGCAGCCTGACAGGAGAAGTAAATTCACCCCTCCACTTT.

V and J are TRBV15 and TRBJ1-6, with a tentative D call TRBD1 (5 bases). Per the germline V gene, CDR1 is LNHNV and CDR2 is YYDKDF (reference sequence). The CDR3 runs 16 residues. V dropped 2 bases and J dropped 9 bases, with 17 bases sitting between them. CDR3 bases: TGTGCCACCAGCAGATTTGTAGGGGAGATGGGTTCACCCCTCCACTTT. This translates into CATSRFVGEMGSPLHF.

The chain uses TRBV6-5 and TRBJ1-1; D remains unclear. There are 16 residues in the CDR3. Deletions cut 3 bases from V and 5 bases from J, with 19 bases between. Germline CDR1 reads MNHEY; CDR2 reads SVGAGI. The CDR3 sequence: CASSYPKAGRITEAFF. CDR3 coding DNA: TGTGCCAGCAGTTATCCTAAGGCGGGCCGGATTACTGAAGCTTTCTTT.

The sample holds one count of this clone. The V call is TRBV5-1, the J call TRBJ2-5; unclear D gene. Germline-derived CDR1 and CDR2 are SGHRS and YFSETQ. The CDR3 covers 13 residues. The germline V and J ends were trimmed by 4 bases and 2 bases, with 9 bases remaining between them. The CDR3 loop reads CASSRTMQETQYF. The CDR3, as DNA: TGCGCCAGCAGCCGAACAATGCAAGAGACCCAGTACTTC.

This clone was seen only once. This chain links TRBV18 with TRBJ2-5; 7 bases fit TRBD2. The CDR3 runs 13 residues. The V gene end was trimmed by 6 bases and the J gene end by 5 bases; junction bases not matched to a gene: 6. Germline CDR1 KGHSH, CDR2 LQKENI. The CDR3 loop reads CASSRPGGETQYF. DNA for the CDR3: TGTGCCAGCTCCCGACCCGGGGGGGAGACCCAGTACTTC.

This sequence joins TRBV5-6 and TRBJ1-5; the D is unclear. The V end lost 0 bases, the J end lost 0 bases, and 7 bases lay between the germline ends. This CDR3 region has 15 residues. Germline V lookup: CDR1 SGHDT, CDR2 YYEEEE. The CDR3 loop is CASSLGGYSNQPQHF. The CDR3 DNA reads as TGTGCCAGCAGCTTGGGGGGTTATAGCAATCAGCCCCAGCATTTT.

The chain employs TRBV4-2 and TRBJ2-3; 9 bases fit TRBD1. Germline V gene sequence: CDR1 LGHNA, CDR2 YNFKEQ. There are 15 residues in the CDR3. Losses at the gene ends were 5 bases for V and 6 bases for J; bases not matched to a gene: 9. The CDR3 sequence: CASSVGQGARDTQYF. In DNA form, the CDR3 reads TGTGCCAGCAGCGTGGGACAGGGAGCCCGGGATACGCAGTATTTT.

The gene calls are TRBV30 and TRBJ2-7, with 9 bases lining up with TRBD2. The V and J ends lost 4 bases and 5 bases, in that order; junction bases with no gene match: 3. Germline V gene lookup returns CDR1 GTSNPN and CDR2 SVGIG (reference sequence). The CDR3 runs 12 residues. The CDR3 sequence is CAWKRGRDEQYF. CDR3 sequence (DNA): TGTGCCTGGAAACGCGGGAGGGACGAGCAGTACTTC.

J is TRBJ2-3 and V is TRBV5-1, with D perhaps matching TRBD2 (5 bases). The CDR3 length is 14 residues. Germline V gene data show CDR1 as SGHRS and CDR2 as YFSETQ. The germline V and J ends were trimmed by 3 bases and 2 bases, with 10 bases remaining between them. The CDR3 reads CASSSQLDTDTQYF. The CDR3 nucleotides read TGCGCCAGCAGCTCTCAACTAGACACAGATACGCAGTATTTT.

V and J are TRBV11-2 and TRBJ1-4; the D is unclear. Germline V gives CDR1 SGHAT, CDR2 FQNNGV. Deletions cut 6 bases from V and 3 bases from J, with 14 bases between. The CDR3 runs 15 residues. CDR3 DNA sequence: TGTGCCAGCAGGCTCATCTGGAGCGCTAATGAAAAACTGTTTTTT. Its protein product is CASRLIWSANEKLFF.